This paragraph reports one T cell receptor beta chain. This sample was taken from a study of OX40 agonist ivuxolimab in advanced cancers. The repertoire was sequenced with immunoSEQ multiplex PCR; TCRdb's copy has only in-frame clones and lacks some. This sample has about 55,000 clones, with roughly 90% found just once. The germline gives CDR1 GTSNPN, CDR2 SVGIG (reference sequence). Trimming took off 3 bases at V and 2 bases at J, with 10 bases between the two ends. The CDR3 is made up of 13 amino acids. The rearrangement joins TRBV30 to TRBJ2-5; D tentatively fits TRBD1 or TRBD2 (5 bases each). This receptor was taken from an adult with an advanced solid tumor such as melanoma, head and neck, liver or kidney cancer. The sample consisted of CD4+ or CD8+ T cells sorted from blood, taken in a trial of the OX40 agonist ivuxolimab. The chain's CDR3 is CAWSGAVQETQYF. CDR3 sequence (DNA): TGTGCCTGGAGCGGGGCAGTACAAGAGACCCAGTACTTC.